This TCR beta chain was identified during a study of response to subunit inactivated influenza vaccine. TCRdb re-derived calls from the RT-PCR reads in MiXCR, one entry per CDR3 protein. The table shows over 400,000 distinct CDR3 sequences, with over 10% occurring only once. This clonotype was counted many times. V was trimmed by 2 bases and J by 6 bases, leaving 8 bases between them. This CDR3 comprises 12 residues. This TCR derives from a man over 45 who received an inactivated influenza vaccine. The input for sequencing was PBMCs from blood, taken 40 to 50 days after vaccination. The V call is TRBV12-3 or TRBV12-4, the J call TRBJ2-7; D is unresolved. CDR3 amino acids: CASSLLGFEQYF. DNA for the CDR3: TGTGCCAGCAGTTTATTGGGGTTCGAGCAGTACTTC.